Detailed here is one T cell receptor beta chain. CDR1 and CDR2 from the germline V gene are LGHDT and YNNKEL (reference sequence). The CDR3 totals 15 residues. V was pared by 1 base and J by 8 bases, with 17 bases between. This sample is part of a study of blood T cell repertoires in COVID-19. Original processing methods: Estimates of nucleated cell counts were drawn from the amplification of reference gene primers. Produced via immunoSEQ multiplex PCR; TCRdb's table is partial and in-frame only. V and J calls plus clone size are reproduced from that table; the DNA served to infer D and trimming. In the table there are about 240,000 clones, about 90% of which are singletons.

V usage is TRBV3-1 (or the pseudogene TRBV3-2) and J usage is TRBJ1-2; tentatively, D is TRBD1 (6 bases). Sequenced: PBMCs or T cells enriched from blood (not recorded which). The origin of this receptor is a woman in her forties with acute COVID-19. CDR3 loop: CASSQGGMGARGYTF. The CDR3 DNA is TGTGCCAGCAGCCAAGGAGGTATGGGGGCGCGGGGCTACACCTTC.